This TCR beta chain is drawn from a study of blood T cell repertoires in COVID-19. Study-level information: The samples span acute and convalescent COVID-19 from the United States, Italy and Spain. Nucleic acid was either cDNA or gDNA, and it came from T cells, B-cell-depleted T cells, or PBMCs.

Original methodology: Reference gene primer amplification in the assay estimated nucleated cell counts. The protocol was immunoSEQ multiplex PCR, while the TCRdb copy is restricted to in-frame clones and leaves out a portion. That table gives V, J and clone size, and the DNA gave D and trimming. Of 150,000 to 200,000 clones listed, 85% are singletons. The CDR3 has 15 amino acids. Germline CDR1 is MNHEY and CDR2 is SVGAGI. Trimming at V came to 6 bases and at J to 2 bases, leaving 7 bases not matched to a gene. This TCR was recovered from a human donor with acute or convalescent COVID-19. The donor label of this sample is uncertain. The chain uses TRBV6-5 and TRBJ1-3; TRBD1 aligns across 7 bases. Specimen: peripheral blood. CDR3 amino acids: CASRRGPNTGNTIYF. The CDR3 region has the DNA TGTGCCAGCAGGAGGGGGCCAAACACTGGAAACACCATATATTTT.